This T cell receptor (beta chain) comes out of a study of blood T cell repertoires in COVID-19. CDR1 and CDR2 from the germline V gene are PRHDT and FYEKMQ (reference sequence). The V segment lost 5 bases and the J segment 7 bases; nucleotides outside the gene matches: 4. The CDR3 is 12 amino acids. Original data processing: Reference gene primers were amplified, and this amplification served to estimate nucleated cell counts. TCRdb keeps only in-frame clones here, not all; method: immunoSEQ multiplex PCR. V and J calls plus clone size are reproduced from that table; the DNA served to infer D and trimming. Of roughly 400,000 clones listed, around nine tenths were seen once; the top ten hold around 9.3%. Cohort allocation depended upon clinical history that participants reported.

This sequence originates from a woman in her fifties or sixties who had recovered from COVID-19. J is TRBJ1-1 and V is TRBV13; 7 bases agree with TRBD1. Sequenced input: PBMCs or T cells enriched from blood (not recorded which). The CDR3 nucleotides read TGTGCCAGCAGCCCCTGGACAGGTGAAGCTTTCTTT. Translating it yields CASSPWTGEAFF.